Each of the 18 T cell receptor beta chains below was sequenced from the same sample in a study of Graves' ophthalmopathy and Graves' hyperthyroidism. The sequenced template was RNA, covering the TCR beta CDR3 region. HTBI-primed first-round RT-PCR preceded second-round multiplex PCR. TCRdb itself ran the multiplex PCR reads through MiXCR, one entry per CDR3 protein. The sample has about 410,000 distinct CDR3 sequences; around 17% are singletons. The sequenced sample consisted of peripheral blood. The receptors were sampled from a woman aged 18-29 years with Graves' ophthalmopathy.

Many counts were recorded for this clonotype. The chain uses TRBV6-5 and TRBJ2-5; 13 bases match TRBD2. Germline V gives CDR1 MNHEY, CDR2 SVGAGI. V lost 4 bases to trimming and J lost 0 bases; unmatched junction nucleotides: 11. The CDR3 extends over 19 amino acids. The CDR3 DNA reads TGTGCCAGCAGTTCCGAGAGAAGACTAGCGGGGGGCCACCAAGAGACCCAGTACTTC. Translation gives CASSSERRLAGGHQETQYF.

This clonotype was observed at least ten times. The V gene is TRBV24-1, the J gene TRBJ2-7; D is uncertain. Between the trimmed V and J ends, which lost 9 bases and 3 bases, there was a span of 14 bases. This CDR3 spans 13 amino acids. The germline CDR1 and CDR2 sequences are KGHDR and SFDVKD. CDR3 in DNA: TGTGCCACCGCTCAGGAAGGGCGCTACGAGCAGTACTTC. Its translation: CATAQEGRYEQYF.

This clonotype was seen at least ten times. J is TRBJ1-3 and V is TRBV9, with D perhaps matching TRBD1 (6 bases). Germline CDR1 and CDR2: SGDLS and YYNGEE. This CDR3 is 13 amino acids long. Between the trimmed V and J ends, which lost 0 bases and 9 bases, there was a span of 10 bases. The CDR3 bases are TGTGCCAGCAGCGTAGGGGGGGCGGGCACCATATATTTT. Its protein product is CASSVGGAGTIYF.

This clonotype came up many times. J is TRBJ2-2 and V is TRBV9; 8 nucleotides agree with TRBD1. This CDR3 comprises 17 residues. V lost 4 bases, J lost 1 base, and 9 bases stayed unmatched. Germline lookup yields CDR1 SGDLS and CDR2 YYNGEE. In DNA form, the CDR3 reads TGTGCCAGCAGCCCGACCCTCGGGACAGGGAACACCGGGGAGCTGTTTTTT. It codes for CASSPTLGTGNTGELFF. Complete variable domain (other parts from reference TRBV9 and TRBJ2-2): DSGVTQTPKHLITATGQRVTLRCSPRSGDLSVYWYQQSLDQGLQFLIQYYNGEERAKGNILERFSAQQFPDLHSELNLSSLELGDSALYFCASSPTLGTGNTGELFFGEGSRLTVL.

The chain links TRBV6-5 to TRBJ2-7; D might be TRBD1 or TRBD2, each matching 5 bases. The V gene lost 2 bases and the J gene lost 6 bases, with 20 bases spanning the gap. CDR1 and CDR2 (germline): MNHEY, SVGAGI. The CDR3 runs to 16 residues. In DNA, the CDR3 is TGTGCCAGCAGTTACCTCTACGGGGACCGAGGTAGCGAGCAGTACTTC. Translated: CASSYLYGDRGSEQYF.

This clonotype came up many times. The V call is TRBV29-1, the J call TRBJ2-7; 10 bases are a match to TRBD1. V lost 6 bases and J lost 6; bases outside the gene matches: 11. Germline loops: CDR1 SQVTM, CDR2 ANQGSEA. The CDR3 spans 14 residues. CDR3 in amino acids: CSVLVRQGAIEQYF. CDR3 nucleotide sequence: TGCAGCGTCCTAGTCCGACAGGGGGCCATCGAGCAGTACTTC.

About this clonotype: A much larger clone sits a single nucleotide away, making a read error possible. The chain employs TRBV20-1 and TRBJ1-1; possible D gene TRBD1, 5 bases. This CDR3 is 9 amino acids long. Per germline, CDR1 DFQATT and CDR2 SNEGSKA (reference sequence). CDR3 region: CSYTGGAFF. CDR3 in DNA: TGCAGCTATACGGGGGGAGCTTTCTTT.

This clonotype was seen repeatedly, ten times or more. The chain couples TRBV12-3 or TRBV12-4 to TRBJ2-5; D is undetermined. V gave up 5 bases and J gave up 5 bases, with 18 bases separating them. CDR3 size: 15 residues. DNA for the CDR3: TGTGCCAGCAGTCCCCGTGAGGTGGATGTTGAGACCCAGTACTTC. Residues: CASSPREVDVETQYF.

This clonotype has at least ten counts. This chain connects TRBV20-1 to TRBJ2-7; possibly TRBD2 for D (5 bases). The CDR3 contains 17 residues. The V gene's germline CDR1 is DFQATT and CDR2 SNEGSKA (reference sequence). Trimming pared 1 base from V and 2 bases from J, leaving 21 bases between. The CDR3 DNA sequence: TGCAGTGCTAGAGCCTTTCGGGTAACGGGGATCCCCTACGAGCAGTACTTC. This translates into CSARAFRVTGIPYEQYF.

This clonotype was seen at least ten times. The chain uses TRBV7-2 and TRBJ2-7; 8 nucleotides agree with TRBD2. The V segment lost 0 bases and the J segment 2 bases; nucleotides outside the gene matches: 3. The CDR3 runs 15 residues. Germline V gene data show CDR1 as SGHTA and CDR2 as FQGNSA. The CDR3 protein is CASSLAGGAPYEQYF. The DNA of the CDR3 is TGTGCCAGCAGCTTAGCCGGGGGGGCCCCCTACGAGCAGTACTTC. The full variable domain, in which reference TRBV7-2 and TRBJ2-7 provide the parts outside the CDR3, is GAGVSQSPSNKVTEKGKDVELRCDPISGHTALYWYRQSLGQGLEFLIYFQGNSAPDKSGLPSDRFSAERTGGSVSTLTIQRTQQEDSAVYLCASSLAGGAPYEQYFGPGTRLTVT.

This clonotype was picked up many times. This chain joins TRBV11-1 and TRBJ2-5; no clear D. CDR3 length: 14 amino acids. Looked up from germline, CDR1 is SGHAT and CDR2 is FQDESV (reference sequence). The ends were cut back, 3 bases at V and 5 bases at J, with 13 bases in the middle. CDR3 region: CASSFSRNVETQYF. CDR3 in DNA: TGTGCCAGCAGCTTCTCACGCAACGTGGAGACCCAGTACTTC.

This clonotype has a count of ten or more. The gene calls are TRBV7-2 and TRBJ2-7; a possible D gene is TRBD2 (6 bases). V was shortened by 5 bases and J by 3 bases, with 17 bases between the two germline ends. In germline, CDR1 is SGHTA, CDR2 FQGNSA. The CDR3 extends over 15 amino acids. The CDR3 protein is CASSTGSWRDYEQYF. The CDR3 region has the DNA TGTGCCAGCAGCACGGGGTCCTGGCGGGACTACGAGCAGTACTTC.

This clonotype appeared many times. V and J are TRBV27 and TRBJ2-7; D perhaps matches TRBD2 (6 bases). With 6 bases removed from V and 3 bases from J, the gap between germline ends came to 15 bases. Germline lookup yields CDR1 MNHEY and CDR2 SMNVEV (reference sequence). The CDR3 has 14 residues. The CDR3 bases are TGTGCCAGCAGCTTAGTAAAGGAGGGCTACGAGCAGTACTTC. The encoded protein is CASSLVKEGYEQYF.

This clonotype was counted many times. The CDR3: CASSLGAGGGNTGELFF. CDR3 coding DNA: TGCGCCAGCAGCTTGGGGGCAGGGGGCGGCAACACCGGGGAGCTGTTTTTT. The genes are TRBV5-1 and TRBJ2-2, with 8 bases that match TRBD1. This CDR3 comprises 17 residues. The trim removed 0 bases at V and 2 bases at J, leaving 6 bases unmatched. From germline, CDR1 is SGHRS and CDR2 YFSETQ.

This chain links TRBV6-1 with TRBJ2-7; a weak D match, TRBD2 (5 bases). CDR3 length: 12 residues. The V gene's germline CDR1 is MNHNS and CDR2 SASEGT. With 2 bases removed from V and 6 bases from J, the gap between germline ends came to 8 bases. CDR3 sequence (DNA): TGTGCCAGCAGTGAATACGGAGGCGAGCAGTACTTC. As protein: CASSEYGGEQYF.

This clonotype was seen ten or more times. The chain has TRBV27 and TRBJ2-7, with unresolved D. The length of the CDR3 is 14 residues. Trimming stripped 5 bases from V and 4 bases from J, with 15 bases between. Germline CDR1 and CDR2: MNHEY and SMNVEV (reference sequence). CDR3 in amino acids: CASSPRDPRYEQYF. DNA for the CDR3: TGTGCCAGCAGTCCCCGCGATCCTCGATACGAGCAGTACTTC.

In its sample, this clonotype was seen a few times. In DNA form, the CDR3 reads TGTGCCAGCAATCCCACCGGGTCCTACGAGCAGTACTTC. It encodes CASNPTGSYEQYF. This chain joins TRBV6-1 and TRBJ2-7; D uncertain. The germline CDR1 and CDR2 sequences are MNHNS and SASEGT. The CDR3 runs 13 residues. V lost 7 bases and J 1 base, leaving 11 bases between the germline ends.

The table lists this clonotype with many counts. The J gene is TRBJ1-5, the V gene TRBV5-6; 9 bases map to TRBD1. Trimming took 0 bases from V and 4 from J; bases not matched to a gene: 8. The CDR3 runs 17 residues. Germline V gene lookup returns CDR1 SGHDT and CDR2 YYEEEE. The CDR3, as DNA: TGTGCCAGCAGCTTGGCCGACAGGGGGGGGCCTAATCAGCCCCAGCATTTT. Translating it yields CASSLADRGGPNQPQHF.